This TCR beta chain emerged from a study of vaccination and CD4 T cells after COVID-19. Overall study: Overlapping peptides covering the spike proteins of SARS-CoV-2, HCoV-NL63, HCoV-OC43 and HCoV-229E were added to stimulate cells. General study findings and limits: Recorded median SARS-CoV-2-reactive clonotype numbers increased from about 20 to 38 without reaching significance. Only after vaccination were a median approximately 86% of convalescents' reactive clones seen.

On this clonotype: Its antigen is unknown.

V lost 2 bases and J 7 bases, leaving 9 bases between the germline ends. Per the germline V gene, CDR1 is SEHNR and CDR2 is FQNEAQ (reference sequence). CDR3 length: 13 residues. Treatment reported: 10-day PBMC culture with coronavirus spike peptide pools or control peptides (ViraFEST assay). ViraFEST used peptide pools to expand antigen-specific T cells, then sequenced TCRs. Sequenced with the Oncomine TCR Beta short-read assay was DNA taken from cultured CD4+ T cells. TCRdb re-analysed the PCR reads in MiXCR, keeping a single row per CDR3 protein. Seen here are about 13,000 distinct CDR3 sequences, approximately 58% observed once, and the top ten hold around 12%.

The sample consisted of CD4+ T cells from blood, cultured in vitro. The source is a human donor who had recovered from COVID-19. The chain has TRBV7-9 and TRBJ1-5; D may be TRBD1 (5 bases). CDR3 in DNA: TGTGCCAGCAGCTTACAGGGTGAGCAGCCCCAGCATTTT. It yields the protein CASSLQGEQPQHF.